A single sample gave rise to the 11 T cell receptor beta chains below, sequenced in a study of blood T cell repertoires in COVID-19 (dated by TCRdb to 2020 to 2021). The method behind the library was the immunoSEQ multiplex PCR assay. TCRdb took this table from immuneACCESS and kept in-frame rearrangements with V and J called. Such tables lack part of the clones; where checked against another copy, unresolved V genes explain under half of the gap, and the rest is unexplained. The sample table contains about 58,000 clones; only one count was recorded for 85% to 90% of them. 6% to 8% of the sample comes from the top ten. Sequenced sample: peripheral blood. Every receptor here comes from a human donor with active COVID-19. The donor label of this sample is uncertain.

There are a few counts of this clone. The V call is TRBV19, the J call TRBJ2-7, with 8 bases that match TRBD1. The J segment lost 3 bases and the V segment lost 6 bases, leaving 10 bases of the junction unmatched. CDR1 and CDR2 from the germline V gene are LNHDA and SQIVND (reference sequence). This CDR3 has 15 residues. CDR3 in DNA: TGTGCCAGTAGCGCGACAGGGGAGGTGAGCTACGAGCAGTACTTC. Translated, it gives CASSATGEVSYEQYF.

With respect to this clone: The junction shows a germline mismatch at one end, possibly a read error. J is TRBJ2-1 and V is TRBV5-1; D is uncertain. This CDR3 comprises 11 residues. Germline values: CDR1 SGHRS, CDR2 YFSETQ. The CDR3 loop reads CASSSNNEQFF. Written as DNA, the CDR3 is TGCGCCAGCAGCTCCAACAATGAGCAGTTCTTC.

The chain joins TRBV5-1 to TRBJ2-5, with 8 bases matching TRBD1. Germline V CDR1 and CDR2: SGHRS, YFSETQ. Losses at the gene ends were 4 bases for V and 3 bases for J; bases not matched to a gene: 8. CDR3 size: 15 residues. CDR3 coding DNA: TGCGCCAGCAGCGGCACCGGGACAGGCGAAGAGACCCAGTACTTC. Its translation is CASSGTGTGEETQYF.

The rearrangement uses TRBV15 and TRBJ2-7, with TRBD2 as a possible D gene (6 bases). Trimming shortened V by 1 base and J by 2 bases, and 9 bases separated the two germline ends. The CDR3 has 14 amino acids. Per germline, CDR1 LNHNV and CDR2 YYDKDF (reference sequence). As DNA, the CDR3 is TGTGCCACCAGCAGAGGGGCGGGGACCTACGAGCAGTACTTC. Its protein is CATSRGAGTYEQYF.

CDR3: CASSPPTQVPNTEAFF. CDR3 DNA sequence: TGTGCCAGCTCACCACCGACCCAGGTCCCGAACACTGAAGCTTTCTTT. The chain couples TRBV18 to TRBJ1-1; no definite D call. V was cut by 0 bases and J by 1 base, with 12 bases left in between. CDR3 size: 16 residues. Germline CDR1 KGHSH, CDR2 LQKENI.

V usage is TRBV20-1 and J usage is TRBJ2-7; D may be TRBD2 (5 bases). Germline V CDR1 and CDR2: DFQATT, SNEGSKA (reference sequence). The CDR3 covers 14 residues. With 3 bases removed from V and 3 bases from J, the gap between germline ends came to 15 bases. The chain's CDR3 is CSASFVVGNYEQYF. The CDR3, as DNA: TGCAGTGCTAGTTTCGTGGTCGGGAACTACGAGCAGTACTTC.

CDR3 in amino acids: CASRKQGSYEQYF. The DNA for the CDR3 is TGTGCCAGCAGGAAACAGGGATCCTACGAGCAGTACTTC. The chain carries TRBV2 and TRBJ2-7; D may be TRBD1 (6 bases). The CDR3 is made up of 13 amino acids. Germline CDR1 SNHLY, CDR2 FYNNEI. The V gene lost 6 bases and the J gene lost 1 base, with 10 bases spanning the gap.

The chain employs TRBV9 and TRBJ2-7; D might be TRBD1 (5 bases). In germline, CDR1 is SGDLS, CDR2 YYNGEE. Trimming cost V 0 bases and J 4 bases, with 11 bases left between them. This CDR3 has 14 amino acids. CDR3 nucleotide sequence: TGTGCCAGCAGCGTAGGAGCAGGGAATTACGAGCAGTACTTC. This translates into CASSVGAGNYEQYF.

The V gene is TRBV12-3 or TRBV12-4, the J gene TRBJ1-1; TRBD1 might be the D (6 bases). The V end was cut by 8 bases, the J end by 6 bases, with 13 bases between. This CDR3 region has 12 residues. The CDR3 region is CASSGTTPEAFF. For the CDR3, the DNA is TGTGCCAGCTCTGGGACAACGCCTGAAGCTTTCTTT.

This chain links TRBV5-5 with TRBJ2-7; maybe TRBD2 (5 bases). Trimming shortened V by 0 bases and J by 7 bases, and 8 bases separated the two germline ends. The germline V gene encodes CDR1 SGHKS and CDR2 YYEKEE (reference sequence). The CDR3 runs 12 residues. CDR3 amino acids: CASSLAPGEQYF. In nucleotides, the CDR3 is TGTGCCAGCAGCTTGGCACCGGGGGAGCAGTACTTC.

The chain joins TRBV5-6 to TRBJ2-2; the D is unclear. V was cut by 0 bases and J by 0 bases, with 9 bases left in between. The CDR3 is made up of 16 amino acids. Per the germline V gene, CDR1 is SGHDT and CDR2 is YYEEEE. Written as DNA, the CDR3 is TGTGCCAGCAGCTTGGGTTGGTCAGCGAACACCGGGGAGCTGTTTTTT. It translates to CASSLGWSANTGELFF.